This TCR beta chain was obtained from a study of blood T cell repertoires in COVID-19. The wider study: Sources were T cells, B-cell-depleted T cells, or PBMCs; the material itself was cDNA or gDNA.

Using immunoSEQ multiplex PCR, the repertoire was profiled, and TCRdb retains in-frame clones only, with some absent. The sample holds 270,000 or so clones; approximately 91% are singletons and the top ten take over 2%. CDR1 is MNHEY and CDR2 is SVGAGI in the germline V gene. This CDR3 contains 13 residues. V was shortened by 7 bases and J by 0 bases, with 9 bases between the two germline ends. Clinical history reported by participants formed the basis on which cohorts were assigned. Specimen: PBMCs or T cells enriched from blood (not recorded which). The receptor was derived from a woman aged 40 to 50 with acute COVID-19. This rearrangement joins TRBV6-5 to TRBJ1-2; D unclear. The CDR3 protein is CASTPRANYGYTF. DNA of the CDR3: TGTGCCAGCACCCCGAGAGCTAACTATGGCTACACCTTC.